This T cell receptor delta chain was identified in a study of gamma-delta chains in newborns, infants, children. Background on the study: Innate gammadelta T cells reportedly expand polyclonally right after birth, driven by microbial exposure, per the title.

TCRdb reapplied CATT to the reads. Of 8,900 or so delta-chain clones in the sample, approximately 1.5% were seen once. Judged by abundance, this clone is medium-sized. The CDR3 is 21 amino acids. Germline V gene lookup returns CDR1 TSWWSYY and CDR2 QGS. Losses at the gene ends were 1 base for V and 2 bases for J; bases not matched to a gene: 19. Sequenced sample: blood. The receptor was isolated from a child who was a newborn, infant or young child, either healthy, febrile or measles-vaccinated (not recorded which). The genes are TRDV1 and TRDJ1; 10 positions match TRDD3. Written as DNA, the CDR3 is TGTGCTCTTGGGGAACCCATTTCCCAGCCACTGGGGGATTGGGGAACCGATAAACTCATCTTT. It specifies CALGEPISQPLGDWGTDKLIF.